A selection of T cell receptor beta chains follows, all from one sample in a study of PD-1 blockade in classical Hodgkin lymphoma. The repertoire was sequenced with immunoSEQ multiplex PCR; TCRdb's copy has only in-frame clones and lacks some. Of 15,000 to 20,000 clones listed, 75% to 95% are singletons. Sequenced material: peripheral blood mononuclear cells (PBMCs). Source of these receptors: a human donor with classical Hodgkin lymphoma. CDR3s include the opening cysteine and the closing phenylalanine or tryptophan. D genes are given only for firm matches. Only some rows state a clone size, as once, few, many or a class for expanded clones.

CDR3 length | D gene | clone size | J gene | V gene | CDR3 protein | CDR3 DNA
16 | TRBD1 | . | TRBJ1-5 | TRBV28 | CASSKYRGPGNQPQHF | TGTGCCAGCAGTAAATACAGGGGGCCGGGCAATCAGCCCCAGCATTTT
11 | . | . | TRBJ2-1 | TRBV30 | CAWGGGNEQFF | TGTGCCTGGGGAGGGGGGAATGAGCAGTTCTTC
15 | . | . | TRBJ2-5 | TRBV7-3 | CASSLGGATQETQYF | TGTGCCAGCAGCTTAGGGGGGGCAACCCAAGAGACCCAGTACTTC
14 | . | . | TRBJ2-3 | TRBV5-1 | CASSFGGRTDTQYF | TGCGCCAGCAGCTTTGGGGGGCGCACAGATACGCAGTATTTT
18 | . | . | TRBJ1-1 | TRBV4-1 | CASSQDFRQRGFSTEAFF | TGCGCCAGCAGCCAAGATTTCCGGCAGAGGGGCTTTTCCACTGAAGCTTTCTTT
15 | TRBD2 | . | TRBJ2-1 | TRBV7-9 | CASTTRLAGGNEQFF | TGTGCCAGCACCACCCGACTAGCGGGAGGTAATGAGCAGTTCTTC
15 | TRBD1 | . | TRBJ1-4 | TRBV4-1 | CASSQPGQGSEKLFF | TGCGCCAGCAGCCAACCGGGACAGGGCTCTGAAAAACTGTTTTTT
14 | . | . | TRBJ1-4 | TRBV4-1 | CASSQDASNEKLFF | TGCGCCAGCAGCCAAGATGCCTCTAATGAAAAACTGTTTTTT
12 | . | . | TRBJ1-1 | TRBV7-9 | CASSLVATEAFF | TGTGCCAGCAGCTTAGTTGCCACTGAAGCTTTCTTT
11 | . | . | TRBJ2-3 | TRBV2 | CASFGGGPQYF | TGTGCCAGCTTCGGAGGTGGTCCGCAGTATTTT
13 | . | . | TRBJ2-6 | TRBV4-1 | CASSQSGANVLTF | TGCGCCAGCAGCCAATCTGGGGCCAACGTCCTGACTTTC
15 | TRBD1 | . | TRBJ2-1 | TRBV7-2 | CASSPDRGSYNEQFF | TGTGCCAGCAGCCCGGACAGGGGCTCCTACAATGAGCAGTTCTTC
16 | . | . | TRBJ2-7 | TRBV6-5 | CASSYSIGVYRYEQYF | TGTGCCAGCAGTTACTCGATAGGGGTCTATCGCTACGAGCAGTACTTC
14 | TRBD2 | . | TRBJ2-1 | TRBV7-7 | CASSSSGRANEQFF | TGTGCCAGCAGCTCTAGCGGGAGGGCCAATGAGCAGTTCTTC
14 | . | . | TRBJ1-5 | TRBV7-2 | CASSTGRYNQPQHF | TGTGCCAGCAGCACGGGACGGTACAATCAGCCCCAGCATTTT
17 | TRBD1 | . | TRBJ2-7 | TRBV5-1 | CASSSLGQGQGTYEQYF | TGCGCCAGCAGCTCGCTGGGACAGGGCCAGGGGACTTACGAGCAGTACTTC
14 | . | . | TRBJ1-3 | TRBV19 | CASRVDDSGNTIYF | TGTGCCAGTAGAGTCGACGACTCTGGAAACACCATATATTTT
14 | . | . | TRBJ2-5 | TRBV28 | CASSLGGTLETQYF | TGTGCCAGCAGTCTAGGGGGGACGCTGGAGACCCAGTACTTC
13 | . | . | TRBJ2-1 | TRBV5-1 | CASSGRWNNEQFF | TGCGCCAGCAGCGGCCGGTGGAACAATGAGCAGTTCTTC
12 | . | . | TRBJ2-7 | TRBV30 | CAWRRGGYEQYF | TGTGCCTGGAGACGAGGGGGGTACGAGCAGTACTTC
12 | . | . | TRBJ1-1 | TRBV18 | CASSPVPSEAFF | TGTGCCAGCTCACCAGTCCCGTCGGAAGCTTTCTTT
13 | . | . | TRBJ1-5 | TRBV30 | CAWSAQGNQPQHF | TGTGCCTGGAGTGCCCAGGGGAATCAGCCCCAGCATTTT
16 | . | . | TRBJ2-1 | TRBV19 | CASSTRTPSSYNEQFF | TGTGCCAGTAGTACTCGGACCCCTAGCTCCTACAATGAGCAGTTCTTC
13 | . | . | TRBJ2-5 | TRBV2 | CASNPEDRGTQYF | TGTGCCAGCAATCCCGAAGATCGAGGGACCCAGTACTTC
12 | . | . | TRBJ1-5 | TRBV19 | CASNLSNQPQHF | TGTGCCAGTAATTTGAGCAATCAGCCCCAGCATTTT
12 | . | . | TRBJ1-2 | TRBV19 | CASSIWGHGYTF | TGTGCCAGTAGTATTTGGGGTCATGGCTACACCTTC
13 | . | . | TRBJ1-3 | TRBV6-1 | CASSSDEGNTIYF | TGTGCCAGCAGTTCGGACGAGGGAAACACCATATATTTT
15 | . | . | TRBJ1-1 | TRBV6-5 | CASSYDGGHDTEAFF | TGTGCCAGCAGTTACGATGGGGGGCATGACACTGAAGCTTTCTTT
14 | TRBD2 | once | TRBJ2-7 | TRBV5-4 | CASSYKRESAEQYF | TGTGCCAGCAGCTATAAGCGGGAGTCGGCCGAGCAGTACTTC
11 | . | . | TRBJ2-1 | TRBV19 | CASSIGDEQFF | TGTGCCAGTAGTATAGGCGATGAGCAGTTCTTC
14 | TRBD1 | . | TRBJ1-3 | TRBV25-1 | CASSKRQGGYTIYF | TGTGCCAGCAGTAAACGACAGGGCGGCTACACCATATATTTT
14 | TRBD2 | . | TRBJ2-7 | TRBV30 | CAWNSGGFSYEQYF | TGTGCCTGGAATAGCGGGGGATTTTCCTACGAGCAGTACTTC
15 | . | . | TRBJ1-3 | TRBV2 | CASRQSMASGNTIYF | TGTGCCAGCAGACAGTCCATGGCTTCTGGAAACACCATATATTTT
16 | . | . | TRBJ1-5 | TRBV6-1 | CASSEVWGRQNQPQHF | TGTGCCAGCAGTGAAGTATGGGGCAGACAGAATCAGCCCCAGCATTTT
12 | . | . | TRBJ1-1 | TRBV6-6 | CASSYLGAEAFF | TGTGCCAGCAGTTACCTAGGGGCTGAAGCTTTCTTT
13 | . | . | TRBJ2-7 | TRBV30 | CAWSAGHGYEQYF | TGTGCCTGGAGTGCGGGACATGGATACGAGCAGTACTTC
14 | . | . | TRBJ1-1 | TRBV5-5 | CASSLVGRATEAFF | TGTGCCAGCAGCTTGGTCGGCAGGGCCACTGAAGCTTTCTTT
15 | TRBD1 | . | TRBJ2-3 | TRBV28 | CASRRPGGATDTQYF | TGTGCCAGCAGAAGACCAGGGGGCGCAACAGATACGCAGTATTTT
13 | TRBD1 | . | TRBJ2-5 | TRBV2 | CASSRQGEETQYF | TGTGCCAGCAGTAGACAGGGGGAAGAGACCCAGTACTTC
14 | . | . | TRBJ2-7 | TRBV27 | CASSLSHRYYEQYF | TGTGCCAGCAGTTTATCGCACAGATACTACGAGCAGTACTTC
14 | TRBD1 | . | TRBJ2-7 | TRBV6-5 | CASSYRGGDYEQYF | TGTGCCAGCAGTTACCGAGGGGGCGACTACGAGCAGTACTTC